Listed below are T cell receptor beta chains from one sample, sequenced in a study of T cell changes during pregnancy in multiple sclerosis. The data were produced by immunoSEQ multiplex PCR, yet TCRdb's version contains in-frame clones alone and is incomplete. The table records roughly 24,000 clones, roughly 90% of them present only once. The sequenced sample was CD8+ T cells from peripheral blood mononuclear cells, obtained after pregnancy. The source is a female donor with multiple sclerosis, enrolled in a pregnancy study. Each CDR3 is given with its conserved first and last residue. Each record gives: J gene, clone size, D gene, V gene, CDR3 protein, CDR3 DNA. The D gene is left open where the match is weak. Rows give clone size only sometimes, using once, few, many, or a class for an expanded clone.

j_call: TRBJ2-7; clone_size: -; d_call: TRBD2; v_call: TRBV5-5; cdr3_aa: CASSWGGNEQYF; cdr3_nt: TGTGCCAGCAGCTGGGGGGGAAACGAGCAGTACTTC
j_call: TRBJ2-7; clone_size: -; d_call: TRBD2; v_call: TRBV19; cdr3_aa: CASSPGTSVGRYEQYF; cdr3_nt: TGTGCCAGTAGTCCCGGGACTAGCGTAGGTCGCTACGAGCAGTACTTC
j_call: TRBJ2-1; clone_size: -; d_call: TRBD2; v_call: TRBV4-2; cdr3_aa: CASSRGLDDNEQFF; cdr3_nt: TGTGCCAGCAGCCGGGGACTAGACGACAATGAGCAGTTCTTC
j_call: TRBJ2-1; clone_size: -; d_call: TRBD2; v_call: TRBV4-1; cdr3_aa: CASSAHSGRAVNEQFF; cdr3_nt: TGCGCCAGCAGCGCCCACAGCGGGAGGGCCGTAAATGAGCAGTTCTTC
j_call: TRBJ2-7; clone_size: -; d_call: TRBD2; v_call: TRBV9; cdr3_aa: CASSVEAGGNEQYF; cdr3_nt: TGTGCCAGCAGCGTAGAAGCGGGAGGGAACGAGCAGTACTTC
j_call: TRBJ1-1; clone_size: -; d_call: TRBD1; v_call: TRBV27; cdr3_aa: CASSWTGDTEAFF; cdr3_nt: TGTGCCAGCAGCTGGACAGGGGACACTGAAGCTTTCTTT
j_call: TRBJ1-4; clone_size: -; d_call: -; v_call: TRBV19; cdr3_aa: CASNPLGAGSNEKLFF; cdr3_nt: TGTGCCAGTAATCCCCTTGGTGCGGGGTCGAATGAAAAACTGTTTTTT
j_call: TRBJ1-1; clone_size: -; d_call: TRBD1; v_call: TRBV19; cdr3_aa: CASNLGQGMNTEAFF; cdr3_nt: TGTGCCAGTAATCTGGGACAGGGTATGAACACTGAAGCTTTCTTT
j_call: TRBJ2-7; clone_size: -; d_call: TRBD2; v_call: TRBV28; cdr3_aa: CASSSLSVLAGEYGYF; cdr3_nt: TGTGCCAGCAGTTCGCTTAGCGTGCTAGCGGGAGAGTACGGGTACTTC
j_call: TRBJ2-1; clone_size: -; d_call: TRBD2; v_call: TRBV28; cdr3_aa: CASSPLAGGPGDEQFF; cdr3_nt: TGTGCCAGCAGTCCGCTAGCGGGAGGGCCGGGGGATGAGCAGTTCTTC
j_call: TRBJ1-2; clone_size: -; d_call: TRBD1; v_call: TRBV29-1; cdr3_aa: CSTTTGVDGYTF; cdr3_nt: TGCAGCACAACGACAGGGGTCGATGGCTACACCTTC
j_call: TRBJ2-1; clone_size: -; d_call: -; v_call: TRBV5-1; cdr3_aa: CASRRTTYNEQFF; cdr3_nt: TGCGCCAGCAGAAGGACAACCTACAATGAGCAGTTCTTC
j_call: TRBJ1-2; clone_size: -; d_call: -; v_call: TRBV6-5; cdr3_aa: CASSYNSYGYTF; cdr3_nt: TGTGCCAGCAGTTACAATAGCTATGGCTACACCTTC
j_call: TRBJ1-1; clone_size: -; d_call: TRBD1; v_call: TRBV5-1; cdr3_aa: CASSFGTGGTMNTEAFF; cdr3_nt: TGCGCCAGCAGCTTTGGGACAGGGGGCACTATGAACACTGAAGCTTTCTTT
j_call: TRBJ1-5; clone_size: few; d_call: -; v_call: TRBV11-2; cdr3_aa: CASSLGWGGNQPQHF; cdr3_nt: TGTGCCAGCAGCTTAGGATGGGGGGGCAATCAGCCCCAGCATTTT
j_call: TRBJ2-7; clone_size: -; d_call: -; v_call: TRBV7-8; cdr3_aa: CASSHSTGLREQYF; cdr3_nt: TGTGCCAGCAGCCACTCTACGGGGTTGAGAGAGCAGTACTTC
j_call: TRBJ2-7; clone_size: few; d_call: -; v_call: TRBV5-1; cdr3_aa: CASSSLTGVHYEQYF; cdr3_nt: TGCGCCAGCAGCTCCTTGACCGGGGTCCACTACGAGCAGTACTTC